A few counts support the clone carrying this T cell receptor beta chain. No antigen is known for it. This sample stems from a study of early T cells in non-severe SARS-CoV-2 infection. Study findings and constraints: Private and CD4 specificities were missed by VDJdb matching, which favored anti-spike CD8 responses.

TCRdb re-called the 5' RACE reads through MiXCR, storing one row per CDR3 protein. The sample shows around 28,000 distinct CDR3 sequences, less than 6.5% of them seen only once. Germline values: CDR1 MNHEY, CDR2 SMNVEV (reference sequence). CDR3 length: 15 residues. V was pared by 4 bases and J by 0 bases, with 11 bases between. This TCR was sampled from an adult who was a healthcare worker with PCR-confirmed SARS-CoV-2 infection or an uninfected control (not recorded which). What was sequenced was whole blood. The chain uses TRBV27 and TRBJ2-3; a weak D match, TRBD1 (6 bases). The CDR3 DNA reads as TGTGCCAGCAGTTGGCAGGGGTTTAGCACAGATACGCAGTATTTT. Translated: CASSWQGFSTDTQYF.